The count of the clone carrying this TCR beta chain is one. The junction had 8 bases not matched to a gene; V was cut back by 6 bases and J by 5 bases. This CDR3 spans 14 amino acids. Per germline, CDR1 SEHNR and CDR2 FQNEAQ (reference sequence). The data derive from a study of blood T cell repertoires in COVID-19. Looking at the study overall: Samples came from the United States, Italy and Spain, spanning acute and convalescent COVID-19. PBMCs, B-cell-depleted T cells, or T cells were the source of the cDNA or gDNA that made up the material.

Original handling: Quantification of nucleated cells was approximated via reference gene primer amplification. Sequencing was performed with immunoSEQ multiplex PCR; in TCRdb, only in-frame clones are kept and a portion is missing. That table gives V, J and clone size, and the DNA gave D and trimming. This table has around 80,000 clones, roughly 90% appearing once. This chain joins TRBV7-9 and TRBJ2-7, with 9 bases that match TRBD2. This clonotype originated in an elderly woman with acute or convalescent COVID-19. The sample was peripheral blood. In DNA, the CDR3 is TGTGCCAGCAGAATTAGCGGGAGTAAGGACGAGCAGTACTTC. Translation gives CASRISGSKDEQYF.